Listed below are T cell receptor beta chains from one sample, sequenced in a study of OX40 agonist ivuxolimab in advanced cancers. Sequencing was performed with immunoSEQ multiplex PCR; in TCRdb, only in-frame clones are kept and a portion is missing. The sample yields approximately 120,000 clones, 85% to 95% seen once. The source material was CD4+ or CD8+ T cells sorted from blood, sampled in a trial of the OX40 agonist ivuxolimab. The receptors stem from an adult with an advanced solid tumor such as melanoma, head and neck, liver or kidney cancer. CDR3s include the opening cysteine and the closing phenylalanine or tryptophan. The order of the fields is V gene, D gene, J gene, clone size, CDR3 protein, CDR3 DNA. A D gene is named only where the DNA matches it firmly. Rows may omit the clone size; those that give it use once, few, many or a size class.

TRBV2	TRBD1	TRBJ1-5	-	CASSESGQGARQPQHF	TGTGCCAGCAGTGAATCCGGACAGGGGGCAAGGCAGCCCCAGCATTTT
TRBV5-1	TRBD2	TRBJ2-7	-	CASSQSGRASYEQYF	TGCGCCAGCAGCCAAAGCGGGAGGGCCTCCTACGAGCAGTACTTC
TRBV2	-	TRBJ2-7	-	CASSRAEYLYEQYF	TGTGCCAGCAGTCGAGCGGAATACCTCTACGAGCAGTACTTC
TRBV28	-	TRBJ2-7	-	CASSSGPPYEQYF	TGTGCCAGCAGTTCGGGACCACCCTACGAGCAGTACTTC
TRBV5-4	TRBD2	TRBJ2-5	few	CASSPRLAGVETQYF	TGTGCCAGCAGCCCCCGACTAGCGGGAGTAGAGACCCAGTACTTC
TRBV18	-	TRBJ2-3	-	CASSPVGADTQYF	TGTGCCAGCTCACCGGTCGGGGCGGATACGCAGTATTTT
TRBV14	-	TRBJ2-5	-	CASSQTGPHNRVPETQYF	TGTGCCAGCAGCCAAACGGGCCCCCATAACAGGGTCCCAGAGACCCAGTACTTC
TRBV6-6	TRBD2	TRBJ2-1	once	CASRLAEDYNEQFF	TGTGCCAGCAGACTAGCGGAGGACTACAATGAGCAGTTCTTC
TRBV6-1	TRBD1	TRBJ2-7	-	CASSASGQNYEQYF	TGTGCCAGCAGTGCTTCGGGACAGAACTACGAGCAGTACTTC
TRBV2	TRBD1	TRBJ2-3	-	CASSSQDRGTDTQYF	TGTGCCAGCAGTTCGCAAGACAGGGGCACAGATACGCAGTATTTT
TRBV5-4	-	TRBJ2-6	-	CASSPGGYSGANVLTF	TGTGCCAGCAGTCCCGGGGGCTACTCTGGGGCCAACGTCCTGACTTTC
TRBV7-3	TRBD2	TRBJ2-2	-	CASSRYSAGVTGELFF	TGTGCCAGCAGCCGATATTCGGCGGGAGTCACCGGGGAGCTGTTTTTT
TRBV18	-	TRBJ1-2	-	CASSGGDGTYGYTF	TGTGCCAGCTCAGGGGGGGACGGCACCTATGGCTACACCTTC
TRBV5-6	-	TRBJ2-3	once	CASNGMGVADTQYF	TGTGCCAGCAACGGTATGGGGGTTGCAGATACGCAGTATTTT
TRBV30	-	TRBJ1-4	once	CAWKKDSFNEKLFF	TGTGCCTGGAAAAAAGACAGCTTTAATGAAAAACTGTTTTTT
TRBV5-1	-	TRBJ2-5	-	CASSLGGSQETQYF	TGCGCCAGCAGCTTAGGAGGGTCTCAAGAGACCCAGTACTTC
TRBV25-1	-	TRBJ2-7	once	CASSDDQGPTYEQYF	TGTGCCAGCAGTGATGATCAGGGACCAACCTACGAGCAGTACTTC
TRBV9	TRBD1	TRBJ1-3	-	CASSLTTGGSGNTIYF	TGTGCCAGCAGCCTTACGACAGGGGGCTCTGGAAACACCATATATTTT
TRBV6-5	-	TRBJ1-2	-	CASSYSTINYGYTF	TGTGCCAGCAGTTACTCGACCATTAACTATGGCTACACCTTC
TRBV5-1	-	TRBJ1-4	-	CASSLDRVEEKLFF	TGCGCCAGCAGCTTGGACAGGGTCGAGGAAAAACTGTTTTTT
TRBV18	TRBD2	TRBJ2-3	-	CASSRHSGSGDTQYF	TGTGCCAGCTCACGGCATAGCGGGAGCGGGGATACGCAGTATTTT
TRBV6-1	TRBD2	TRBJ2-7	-	CASSPRLAGYEQYF	TGTGCCAGCAGTCCTAGACTAGCGGGATACGAGCAGTACTTC
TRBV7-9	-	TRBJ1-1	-	CASSSQGAFTEAFF	TGTGCCAGCAGCTCACAAGGGGCCTTCACTGAAGCTTTCTTT
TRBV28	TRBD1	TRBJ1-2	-	CASSSGGWGYTF	TGTGCCAGCAGTTCAGGGGGATGGGGCTACACCTTC
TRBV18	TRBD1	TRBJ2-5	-	CASSPPGQQETQYF	TGTGCCAGCTCACCCCCGGGACAGCAAGAGACCCAGTACTTC
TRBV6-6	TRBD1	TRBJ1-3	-	CASSYIGRDRDNTIYF	TGTGCCAGCAGTTACATAGGACGGGACAGGGATAACACCATATATTTT
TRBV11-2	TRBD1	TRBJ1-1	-	CASSLTGVGTEAFF	TGTGCCAGCAGCTTAACAGGGGTAGGAACTGAAGCTTTCTTT
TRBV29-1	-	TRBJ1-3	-	CSVPSIGNTIYF	TGCAGCGTCCCATCCATCGGAAACACCATATATTTT
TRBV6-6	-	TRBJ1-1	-	CASSYRTMAEAFF	TGTGCCAGCAGTTATAGGACGATGGCTGAAGCTTTCTTT
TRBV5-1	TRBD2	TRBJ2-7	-	CASSLGTSGTEQYF	TGCGCCAGCAGCCTCGGGACTAGCGGGACCGAGCAGTACTTC
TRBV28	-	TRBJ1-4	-	CASSTGDSNEKLFF	TGTGCCAGCAGTACAGGCGATAGCAATGAAAAACTGTTTTTT
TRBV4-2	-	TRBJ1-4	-	CASSQELTEINEKLFF	TGTGCCAGCAGCCAGGAACTGACGGAAATTAATGAAAAACTGTTTTTT
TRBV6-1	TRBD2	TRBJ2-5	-	CASSVLAGGETQYF	TGTGCCAGCAGTGTACTAGCGGGAGGCGAGACCCAGTACTTC
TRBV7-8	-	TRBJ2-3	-	CASSRPGGTDTQYF	TGTGCCAGCAGCCGACCGGGAGGCACAGATACGCAGTATTTT
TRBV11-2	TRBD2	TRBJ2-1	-	CASRASGSRGEQFF	TGTGCCAGCAGGGCTAGCGGGAGTCGTGGTGAGCAGTTCTTC
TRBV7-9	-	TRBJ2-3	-	CASSLTGQGTDTQYF	TGTGCCAGCAGCTTAACTGGACAAGGGACAGATACGCAGTATTTT
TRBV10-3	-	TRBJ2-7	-	CAIRGSSYEQYF	TGTGCCATCCGGGGAAGCTCCTACGAGCAGTACTTC
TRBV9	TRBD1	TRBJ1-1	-	CASSVRPGQGNTEAFF	TGTGCCAGCAGCGTCCGACCGGGACAGGGGAACACTGAAGCTTTCTTT
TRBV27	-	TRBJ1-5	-	CASSLRWTEPQPQHF	TGTGCCAGCAGTTTACGATGGACAGAGCCTCAGCCCCAGCATTTT
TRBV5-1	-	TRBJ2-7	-	CASSLGADYEQYF	TGCGCCAGCAGCTTGGGGGCCGACTACGAGCAGTACTTC
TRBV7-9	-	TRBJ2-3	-	CASSPRVGSTDTQYF	TGTGCCAGCAGCCCCCGGGTAGGGAGCACAGATACGCAGTATTTT
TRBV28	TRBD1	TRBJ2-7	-	CASSAPGQGFYEQYF	TGTGCCAGCAGTGCACCGGGACAGGGGTTCTACGAGCAGTACTTC
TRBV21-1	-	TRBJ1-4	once	CASSKEDIQRNNEKLFF	TGTGCCAGCAGCAAAGAGGACATTCAGCGCAATAATGAAAAACTGTTTTTT
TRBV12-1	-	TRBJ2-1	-	CASSSVLTRYNEQFF	TGTGCCAGCAGCTCCGTCCTCACGAGGTACAATGAGCAGTTCTTC
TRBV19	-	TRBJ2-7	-	CASSRIEGVPPYEQYF	TGTGCCAGTAGCCGCATAGAGGGGGTCCCGCCCTACGAGCAGTACTTC
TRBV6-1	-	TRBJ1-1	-	CASSGGFGVLNTEAFF	TGTGCCAGCAGTGGCGGTTTTGGGGTGCTGAACACTGAAGCTTTCTTT
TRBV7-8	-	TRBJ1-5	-	CASSLYTGGLPLGQPQHF	TGTGCCAGCAGCTTATACACCGGGGGGCTGCCCTTGGGTCAGCCCCAGCATTTT